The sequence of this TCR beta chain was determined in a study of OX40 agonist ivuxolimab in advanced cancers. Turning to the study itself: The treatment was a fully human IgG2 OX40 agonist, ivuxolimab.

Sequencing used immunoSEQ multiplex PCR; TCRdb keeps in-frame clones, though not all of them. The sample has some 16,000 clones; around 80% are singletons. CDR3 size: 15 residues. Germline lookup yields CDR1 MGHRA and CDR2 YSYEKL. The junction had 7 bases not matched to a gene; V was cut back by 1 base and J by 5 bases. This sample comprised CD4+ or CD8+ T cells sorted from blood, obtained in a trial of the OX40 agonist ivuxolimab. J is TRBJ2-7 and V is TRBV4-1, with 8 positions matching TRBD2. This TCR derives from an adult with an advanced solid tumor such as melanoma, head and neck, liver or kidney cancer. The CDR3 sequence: CASSQVHGRGDEQYF. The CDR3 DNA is TGCGCCAGCAGCCAAGTCCACGGGAGGGGCGACGAGCAGTACTTC.